This TCR beta chain was recovered during a study of T-cell reconstitution after alpha-beta-depleted transplantation in children. Preparing the TCRbeta library involved the use of unique molecular identifiers. TCRdb re-analysed the PCR reads in MiXCR, keeping a single row per CDR3 protein. The sample records approximately 800,000 distinct CDR3 sequences, roughly 15% being singletons. The CDR3 sequence is 14 residues long. The ends were cut back, 7 bases at V and 1 base at J, with 11 bases in the middle. Germline values: CDR1 MRHNA, CDR2 SNTAGT. The rearrangement joins TRBV6-4 to TRBJ2-1; D might be TRBD1 or TRBD2, each matching 6 bases. The material sequenced was PBMCs, mostly from graft donor cells, taken 360 days after TCRalphabeta/CD19-depleted stem cell transplant. The source is a male patient aged 10 to 17 who had a stem cell transplant for acute lymphoblastic leukemia, so the T cells may come from the graft donor. CDR3 sequence (DNA): TGTGCCAGCATCACGGGGGCTTCCTACAATGAGCAGTTCTTC. It yields the protein CASITGASYNEQFF.